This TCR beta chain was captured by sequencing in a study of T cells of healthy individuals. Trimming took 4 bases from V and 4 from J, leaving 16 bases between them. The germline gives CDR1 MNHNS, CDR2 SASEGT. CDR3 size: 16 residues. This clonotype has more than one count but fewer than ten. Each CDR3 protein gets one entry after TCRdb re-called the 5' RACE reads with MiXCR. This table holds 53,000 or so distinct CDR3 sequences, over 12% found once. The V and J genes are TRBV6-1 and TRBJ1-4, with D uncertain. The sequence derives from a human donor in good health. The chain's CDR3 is CASSGYGIEVNEKLFF. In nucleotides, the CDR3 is TGTGCCAGCAGTGGATACGGGATCGAAGTTAATGAAAAACTGTTTTTT.